This T cell receptor (beta chain) was identified during a study of T-cell memory formation after mild COVID-19. Findings and limits, study-wide: In second-wave clones peaking day 37, SARS-CoV-2 specificity remained unconfirmed. Contracting clones from day 15 to 85 had balanced CD4/CD8; later expanders favoured CD4+. Cross-reactive memory seemingly joined, as some responding clones were found in pre-infection memory.

cDNA libraries for TCR alpha and TCR beta, carrying sample barcodes and UMIs, came from 5'RACE with constant-segment primers. TCRdb recomputed calls from the 5' RACE reads with MiXCR, one row per CDR3 protein. The sample lists under 550,000 distinct CDR3 sequences; roughly 20% were seen once. Trimming cost V 7 bases and J 4 bases; bases outside gene matches: 10. From germline, CDR1 is MRHNA and CDR2 SNTAGT. This CDR3 has 17 residues. Worth noting for this clonotype: The antigen remains unidentified.

This sequence originates from an adult woman who had mild COVID-19 (a few samples of this study predate the infection). Cell type and time point are not known. The genes are TRBV6-4 and TRBJ2-3; TRBD2 matches 14 bases. The source material was PBMCs or a T cell subset sorted from them (not recorded which). The CDR3 spells CASTTPGTSGGPDTQYF. CDR3 nucleotides: TGTGCCAGCACCACACCCGGGACTAGCGGGGGTCCAGATACGCAGTATTTT.